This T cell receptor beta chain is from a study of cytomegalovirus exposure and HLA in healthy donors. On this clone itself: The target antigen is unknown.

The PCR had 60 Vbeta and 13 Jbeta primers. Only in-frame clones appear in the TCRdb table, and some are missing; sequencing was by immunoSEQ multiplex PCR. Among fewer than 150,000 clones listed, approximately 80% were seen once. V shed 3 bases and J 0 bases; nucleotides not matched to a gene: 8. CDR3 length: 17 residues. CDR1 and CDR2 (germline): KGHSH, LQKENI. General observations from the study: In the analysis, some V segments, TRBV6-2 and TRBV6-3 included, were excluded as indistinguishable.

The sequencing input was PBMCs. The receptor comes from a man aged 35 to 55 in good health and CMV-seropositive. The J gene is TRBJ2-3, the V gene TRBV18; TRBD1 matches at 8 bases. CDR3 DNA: TGTGCCAGCTCACCGCTTCCCGGGACAGGAAGCACAGATACGCAGTATTTT. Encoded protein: CASSPLPGTGSTDTQYF.